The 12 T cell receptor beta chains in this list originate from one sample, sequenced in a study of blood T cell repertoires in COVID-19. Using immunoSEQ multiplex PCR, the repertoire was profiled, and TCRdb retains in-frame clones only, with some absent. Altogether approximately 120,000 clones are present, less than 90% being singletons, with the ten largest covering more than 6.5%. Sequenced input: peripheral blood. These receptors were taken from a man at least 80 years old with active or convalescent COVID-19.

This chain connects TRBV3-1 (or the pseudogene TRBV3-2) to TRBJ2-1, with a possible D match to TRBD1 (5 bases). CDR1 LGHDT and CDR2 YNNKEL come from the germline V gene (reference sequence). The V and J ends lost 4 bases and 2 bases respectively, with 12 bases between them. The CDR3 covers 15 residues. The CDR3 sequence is CASSPRANTYNEQFF. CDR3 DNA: TGTGCCAGCAGCCCCAGGGCAAATACCTACAATGAGCAGTTCTTC.

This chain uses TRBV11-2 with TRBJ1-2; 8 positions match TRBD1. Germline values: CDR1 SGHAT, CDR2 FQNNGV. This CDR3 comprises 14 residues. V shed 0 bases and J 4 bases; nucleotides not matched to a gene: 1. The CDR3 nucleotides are TGTGCCAGCAGCTTAGAAACAGGGGGCTATGGCTACACCTTC. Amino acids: CASSLETGGYGYTF.

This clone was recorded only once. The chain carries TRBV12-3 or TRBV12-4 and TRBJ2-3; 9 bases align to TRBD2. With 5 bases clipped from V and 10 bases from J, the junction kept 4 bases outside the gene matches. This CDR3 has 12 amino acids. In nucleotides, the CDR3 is TGTGCCAGCAGTGTCGGGACTAGCTCGCAGTATTTT. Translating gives CASSVGTSSQYF.

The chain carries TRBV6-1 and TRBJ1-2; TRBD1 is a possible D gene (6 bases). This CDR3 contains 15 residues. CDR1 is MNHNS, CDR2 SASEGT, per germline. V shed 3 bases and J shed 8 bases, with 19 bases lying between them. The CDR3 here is CASSDGTTRKWGYTF. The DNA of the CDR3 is TGTGCCAGCAGTGACGGGACAACCCGCAAGTGGGGCTACACCTTC.

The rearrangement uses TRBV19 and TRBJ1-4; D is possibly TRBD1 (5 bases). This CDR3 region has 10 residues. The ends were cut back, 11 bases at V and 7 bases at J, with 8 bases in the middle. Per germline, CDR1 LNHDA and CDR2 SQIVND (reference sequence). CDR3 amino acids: CASRGEKLFF. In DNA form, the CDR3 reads TGTGCCTCAAGGGGTGAAAAACTGTTTTTT.

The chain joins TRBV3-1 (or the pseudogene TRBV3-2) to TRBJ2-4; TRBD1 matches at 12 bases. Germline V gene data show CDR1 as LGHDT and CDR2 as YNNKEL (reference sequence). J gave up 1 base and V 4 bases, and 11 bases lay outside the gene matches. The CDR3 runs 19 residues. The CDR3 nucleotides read TGTGCCAGCAGCCCATTAGCGGGACAGGGGGCGGTCGCCAAAAACATTCAGTACTTC. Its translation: CASSPLAGQGAVAKNIQYF.

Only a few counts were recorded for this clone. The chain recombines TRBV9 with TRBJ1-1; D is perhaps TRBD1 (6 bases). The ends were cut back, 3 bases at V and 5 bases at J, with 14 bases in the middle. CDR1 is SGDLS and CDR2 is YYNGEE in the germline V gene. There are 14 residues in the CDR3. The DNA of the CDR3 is TGTGCCAGCAGCGGGGGAGGGCAGGGGACTGAAGCTTTCTTT. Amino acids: CASSGGGQGTEAFF.

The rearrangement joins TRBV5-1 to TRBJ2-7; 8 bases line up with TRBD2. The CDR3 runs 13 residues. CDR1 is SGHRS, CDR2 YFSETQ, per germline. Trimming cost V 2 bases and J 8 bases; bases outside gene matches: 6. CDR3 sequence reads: CASSFGGENQQYF. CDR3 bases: TGCGCCAGCAGCTTCGGGGGGGAGAATCAGCAGTACTTC.

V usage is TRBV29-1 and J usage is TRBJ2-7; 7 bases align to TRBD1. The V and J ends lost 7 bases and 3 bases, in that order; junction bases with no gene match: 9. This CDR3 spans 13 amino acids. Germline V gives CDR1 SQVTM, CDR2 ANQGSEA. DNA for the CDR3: TGCAGCGCACAGGACAGGAATAACTACGAGCAGTACTTC. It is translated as CSAQDRNNYEQYF.

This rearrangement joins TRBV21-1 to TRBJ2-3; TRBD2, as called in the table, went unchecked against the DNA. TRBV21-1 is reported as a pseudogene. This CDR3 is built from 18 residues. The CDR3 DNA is TGTGCCAGCAGCAAAGTCTCACCGAAGCGGGAGTTCGCAGATACGCAGTATTTT. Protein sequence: CASSKVSPKREFADTQYF.

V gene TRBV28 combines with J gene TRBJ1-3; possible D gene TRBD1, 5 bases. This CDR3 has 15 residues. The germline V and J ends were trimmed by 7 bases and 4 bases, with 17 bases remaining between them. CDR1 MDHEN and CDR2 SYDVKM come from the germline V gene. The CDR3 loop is CASTFPGLPGNTIYF. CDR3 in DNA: TGTGCCAGCACTTTTCCGGGACTTCCCGGAAACACCATATATTTT.

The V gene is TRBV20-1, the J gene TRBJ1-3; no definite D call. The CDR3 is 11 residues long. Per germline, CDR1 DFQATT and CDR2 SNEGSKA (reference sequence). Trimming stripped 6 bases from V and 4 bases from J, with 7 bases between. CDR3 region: CSAPAGNTIYF. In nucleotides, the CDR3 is TGCAGTGCCCCTGCGGGAAACACCATATATTTT.